The T cell receptor (beta chain) under discussion was sequenced for a study of cytomegalovirus exposure and HLA in healthy donors. Study-wide results and caveats: A later analysis found TCR association rates differed by HLA locus, highest for DRB1 and lowest for HLA-C.

This clone was recorded a few times. Antigen unknown. The PCR contained 60 Vbeta and 13 Jbeta primers. Clones were sequenced by immunoSEQ multiplex PCR, and TCRdb holds only the in-frame ones, with some missing. The sample lists tens of thousands of clones; 60% to 80% were seen once. The CDR3 totals 16 residues. J gave up 6 bases and V 8 bases, and 13 bases lay outside the gene matches. CDR1 is SNHLY, CDR2 FYNNEI, per germline. This rearrangement joins TRBV2 to TRBJ1-5; TRBD1 matches at 10 bases. The TCR originated in a man between 60 and 75 years old in good health and CMV-seronegative. The sequencing sample was made of PBMCs. CDR3 in DNA: TGTGCCAGCCGACTCGCGGGACAGGGGAAGGGTCAGCCCCAGCATTTT. It codes for CASRLAGQGKGQPQHF. The whole variable domain, remainder taken from reference TRBV2 and TRBJ1-5, is EPEVTQTPSHQVTQMGQEVILRCVPISNHLYFYWYRQILGQKVEFLVSFYNNEISEKSEIFDDQFSVERPDGSNFTLKIRSTKLEDSAMYFCASRLAGQGKGQPQHFGDGTRLSIL.